Listed below are T cell receptor beta chains from one sample, sequenced in a study of response to subunit inactivated influenza vaccine. Each CDR3 protein is one row after TCRdb ran MiXCR on the RT-PCR reads. The sample holds about 580,000 distinct CDR3 sequences, around 15% seen once. The source material was PBMCs from blood, sampled roughly 12 days after vaccination. These receptors came from a man aged 50 or older who received an inactivated influenza vaccine. Both conserved end residues are part of each CDR3. Each record gives: V gene, D gene, J gene, clone size, CDR3 DNA, CDR3 protein. D genes are given only for firm matches. Clone size is shown for a subset of rows, as once, few, many or a class of expanded clone.

TRBV11-1	TRBD1	TRBJ2-7	many	TGTGCCAGCACCCCGGGACAGGGACCCTACGAGCAGTACTTC	CASTPGQGPYEQYF
TRBV4-3	-	TRBJ2-5	-	TGCGCCAGCAGCGAAGGGATTTTCAACCCTCAAGAGACCCAGTACTTC	CASSEGIFNPQETQYF
TRBV30	-	TRBJ2-3	-	TGTGCCTGGATGGAACACCACACAGATACGCAGTATTTT	CAWMEHHTDTQYF
TRBV20-1	-	TRBJ2-7	-	TGCAGTGCTTTTGACTACGAGCAGTACTTC	CSAFDYEQYF
TRBV30	-	TRBJ1-6	many	TGTGCCTGGAGCTGGGACGTCGGGGGTGGTTCACCCCTCCACTTT	CAWSWDVGGGSPLHF
TRBV20-1	-	TRBJ1-4	few	TGCAGTGCTCCCGGCGCAGGGACCCGGGGACGTGAAAAACTGTTTTTT	CSAPGAGTRGREKLFF
TRBV6-5	-	TRBJ2-5	-	TGTGCCAGCAGTTCCTGGGACGGTCAAGAGACCCAGTACTTC	CASSSWDGQETQYF
TRBV5-1	-	TRBJ2-5	-	TGCGCCAGCAGCGTAAGGGAACAAAAGACCCAGTACTTC	CASSVREQKTQYF
TRBV6-2/TRBV6-3	TRBD1	TRBJ1-1	few	TGTGCCAGCAGTCCAGAACAGGGGGCGACTGAAGCTTTCTTT	CASSPEQGATEAFF
TRBV6-2/TRBV6-3	TRBD1	TRBJ2-7	many	TGTGCCAGCAGAACTCTGACAGGGTGGTACGAGCAGTACTTC	CASRTLTGWYEQYF
TRBV7-9	-	TRBJ1-1	-	TGTGCCAGCAGCTTAGCGAATTGGAAAGGGACTGAAGCTTTCTTT	CASSLANWKGTEAFF
TRBV9	-	TRBJ1-5	few	TGTGCCAGCAGCGTGACAGATAGCAATCAGCCCCAGCATTTT	CASSVTDSNQPQHF
TRBV6-5	TRBD1	TRBJ2-5	-	TGTGCCAGCAGTTACGTGGTCCCTGGGACAGGTATCCAAGAGACCCAGTACTTC	CASSYVVPGTGIQETQYF
TRBV6-1	-	TRBJ2-5	-	TGTGCCAGCAGTGCCCGGGGGAATGGGACCCAGTACTTC	CASSARGNGTQYF
TRBV27	-	TRBJ1-2	-	TGTGCCAGCAGTTTCTCGGGGACTAAGAGGAACTATGGCTACACCTTC	CASSFSGTKRNYGYTF
TRBV5-1	TRBD1	TRBJ2-7	few	TGCGCCAGCAGCCGACAGGGCGGCGAGCAGTACTTC	CASSRQGGEQYF
TRBV7-2	-	TRBJ2-7	many	TGTGCCAGCAGTGTCGTTGGGGGGCAGTACTACGAGCAGTACTTC	CASSVVGGQYYEQYF
TRBV18	-	TRBJ2-7	few	TGTGCCAGCTCACCGTCCCAGGGCCCCTACGAGCAGTACTTC	CASSPSQGPYEQYF
TRBV24-1	TRBD2	TRBJ2-3	-	TGTGCCACCAGTGACCCTAGCGGGAGAAGCACAGATACGCAGTATTTT	CATSDPSGRSTDTQYF
TRBV9	TRBD2	TRBJ2-1	few	TGTGCCAGCAGCGCCGGGACTACCCCCCGCGAGACCCAGTTCTTC	CASSAGTTPRETQFF
TRBV18	TRBD2	TRBJ2-2	-	TGTGCCAGCTCACCATTAGAAGCGGGGCTCACCGGGGAGCTGTTTTTT	CASSPLEAGLTGELFF
TRBV20-1	-	TRBJ1-1	few	TGCAGTGCTACAAGAGTGGGACGGCTGAACACTGAAGCTTTCTTT	CSATRVGRLNTEAFF
TRBV9	-	TRBJ1-4	-	TGTGCCAGCAGCGCCCGGGACCTTAATGAAAAACTGTTTTTT	CASSARDLNEKLFF
TRBV4-2	-	TRBJ2-7	-	TGTGCCAGCAGCCAAAATGCCGAGCAGTACTTC	CASSQNAEQYF
TRBV7-2	TRBD1	TRBJ2-7	-	TGTGCCAGCAGCTTAGGTCCAGGGGGCCTCTCCTACGAGCAGTACTTC	CASSLGPGGLSYEQYF
TRBV3-1	TRBD2	TRBJ2-5	-	TGTGCCAGCAGCCTTATCCGTGGGACTAGCAGGGAGACCCAGTACTTC	CASSLIRGTSRETQYF
TRBV19	-	TRBJ2-1	few	TGTGCCAGTAGTATTGCAGTGCTGTTCTTC	CASSIAVLFF
TRBV18	TRBD2	TRBJ2-1	-	TGTGCCAGCTCACCAGGGCGGGAGTCCTACAATGAGCAGTTCTTC	CASSPGRESYNEQFF
TRBV28	-	TRBJ1-4	once	TGTGCCAGCAGACCCTGGGCGAAAAAACTGTTTTTT	CASRPWAKKLFF
TRBV12-3/TRBV12-4	-	TRBJ1-5	-	TGTGCCAGCAGTGGGGACGTCTCTAGCAATCAGCCCCAGCATTTT	CASSGDVSSNQPQHF
TRBV4-3	-	TRBJ1-3	few	TGCGCCAGCAGCCAAGACTGGAGTTCTGGAAACACCATATATTTT	CASSQDWSSGNTIYF
TRBV12-3/TRBV12-4	TRBD1	TRBJ1-5	-	TGTGCCAGCAGTCCGGGACAGGGGGCAGGTCAGCCCCAGCATTTT	CASSPGQGAGQPQHF
TRBV18	-	TRBJ2-1	-	TGTGCCAGCTCACCACGGGGGCCAAACAATGAGCAGTTCTTC	CASSPRGPNNEQFF
TRBV11-3	-	TRBJ2-1	-	TGTGCCAGCAGCTCCCGAGATGGTTCCTACAATGAGCAGTTCTTC	CASSSRDGSYNEQFF
TRBV6-2/TRBV6-3	-	TRBJ2-1	few	TGTGCCAGCAGTTACTCTGGAGCAATCTACAATGAGCAGTTCTTC	CASSYSGAIYNEQFF
TRBV5-1	TRBD1	TRBJ2-2	many	TGCGCCAGCAATAAGGGACAGACGAACACCGGGGAGCTGTTTTTT	CASNKGQTNTGELFF
TRBV5-6	-	TRBJ2-7	-	TGTGCCAGCAGCTTGGTGGGACAACCAACTTACGAGCAGTACTTC	CASSLVGQPTYEQYF
TRBV11-2	-	TRBJ1-2	-	TGTGCCAGCAGCTTAGGCCGGGAAGGCTACACCTTC	CASSLGREGYTF
TRBV7-2	-	TRBJ2-5	few	TGTGCCAGCAGCCTACAGAGTCAAGAGACCCAGTACTTC	CASSLQSQETQYF
TRBV5-1	-	TRBJ2-2	-	TGCGCCAGCAGCTTGGATTCCCGGAACACCGGGGAGCTGTTTTTT	CASSLDSRNTGELFF
TRBV30	-	TRBJ1-1	-	TGTGCCTGGAGCGTGACGACTTGGGTGTCCGGGAGCACTGAAGCTTTCTTT	CAWSVTTWVSGSTEAFF
TRBV6-1	-	TRBJ1-5	-	TGTGCCTTCCAGGGCCCCAGCAATCACCCCCAGCATTTT	CAFQGPSNHPQHF